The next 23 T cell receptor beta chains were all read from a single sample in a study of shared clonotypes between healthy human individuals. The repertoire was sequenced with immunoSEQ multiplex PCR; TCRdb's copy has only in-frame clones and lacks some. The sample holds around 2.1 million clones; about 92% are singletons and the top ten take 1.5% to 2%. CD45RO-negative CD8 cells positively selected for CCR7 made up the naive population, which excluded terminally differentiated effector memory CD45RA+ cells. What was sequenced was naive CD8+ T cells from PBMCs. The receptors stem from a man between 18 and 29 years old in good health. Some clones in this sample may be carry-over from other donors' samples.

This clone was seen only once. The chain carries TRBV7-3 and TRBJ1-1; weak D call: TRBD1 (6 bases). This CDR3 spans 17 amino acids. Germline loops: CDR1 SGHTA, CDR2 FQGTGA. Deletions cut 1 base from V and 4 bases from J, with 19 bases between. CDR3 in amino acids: CASSLKGGTGGSTEAFF. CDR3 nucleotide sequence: TGTGCCAGCAGCTTAAAGGGGGGAACCGGCGGAAGCACTGAAGCTTTCTTT.

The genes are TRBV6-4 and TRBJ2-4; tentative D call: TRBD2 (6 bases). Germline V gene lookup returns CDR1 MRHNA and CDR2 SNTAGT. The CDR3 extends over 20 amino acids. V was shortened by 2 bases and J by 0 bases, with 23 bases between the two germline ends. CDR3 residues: CASSDGTPKRRQKAKNIQYF. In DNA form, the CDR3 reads TGTGCCAGCAGTGACGGGACTCCCAAAAGACGCCAGAAAGCCAAAAACATTCAGTACTTC.

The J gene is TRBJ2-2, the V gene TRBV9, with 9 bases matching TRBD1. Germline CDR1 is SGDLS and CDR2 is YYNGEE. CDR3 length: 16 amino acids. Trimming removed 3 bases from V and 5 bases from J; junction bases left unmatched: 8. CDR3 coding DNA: TGTGCCAGCAGCGCTCCCGGGACAGGGTTTACCGGGGAGCTGTTTTTT. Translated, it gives CASSAPGTGFTGELFF.

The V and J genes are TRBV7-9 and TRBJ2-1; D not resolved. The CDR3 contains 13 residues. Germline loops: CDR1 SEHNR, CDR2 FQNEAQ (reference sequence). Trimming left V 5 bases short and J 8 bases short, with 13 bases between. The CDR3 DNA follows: TGTGCCAGCAGCCTCGGCCCCTTGGATGAGCAGTTCTTC. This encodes CASSLGPLDEQFF.

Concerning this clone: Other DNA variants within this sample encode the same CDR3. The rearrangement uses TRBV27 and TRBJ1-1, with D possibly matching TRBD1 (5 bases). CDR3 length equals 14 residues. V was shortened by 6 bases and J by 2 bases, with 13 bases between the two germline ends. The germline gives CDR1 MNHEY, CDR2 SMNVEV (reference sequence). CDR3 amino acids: CASSPRGGNTEAFF. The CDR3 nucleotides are TGTGCCAGCAGCCCCCGGGGGGGAAACACTGAAGCTTTCTTT.

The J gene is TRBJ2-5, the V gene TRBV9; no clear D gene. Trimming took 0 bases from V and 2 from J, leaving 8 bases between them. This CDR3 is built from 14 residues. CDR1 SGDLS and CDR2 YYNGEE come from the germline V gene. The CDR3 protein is CASSVESAQETQYF. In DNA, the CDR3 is TGTGCCAGCAGCGTAGAGTCGGCTCAAGAGACCCAGTACTTC. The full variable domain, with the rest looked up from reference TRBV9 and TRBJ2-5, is DSGVTQTPKHLITATGQRVTLRCSPRSGDLSVYWYQQSLDQGLQFLIQYYNGEERAKGNILERFSAQQFPDLHSELNLSSLELGDSALYFCASSVESAQETQYFGPGTRLLVL.

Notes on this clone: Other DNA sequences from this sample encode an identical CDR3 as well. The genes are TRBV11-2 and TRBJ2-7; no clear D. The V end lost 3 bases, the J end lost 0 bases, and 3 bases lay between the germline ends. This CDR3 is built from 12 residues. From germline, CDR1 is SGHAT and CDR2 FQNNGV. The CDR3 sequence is CASSFSSYEQYF. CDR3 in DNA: TGTGCCAGCAGCTTCAGCTCCTACGAGCAGTACTTC. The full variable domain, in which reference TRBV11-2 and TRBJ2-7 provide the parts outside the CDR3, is EAGVAQSPRYKIIEKRQSVAFWCNPISGHATLYWYQQILGQGPKLLIQFQNNGVVDDSQLPKDRFSAERLKGVDSTLKIQPAKLEDSAVYLCASSFSSYEQYFGPGTRLTVT.

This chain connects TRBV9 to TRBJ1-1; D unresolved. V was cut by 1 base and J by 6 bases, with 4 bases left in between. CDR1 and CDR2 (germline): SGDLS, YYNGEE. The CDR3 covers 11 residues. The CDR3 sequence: CASSVSAEAFF. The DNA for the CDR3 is TGTGCCAGCAGCGTATCAGCTGAAGCTTTCTTT. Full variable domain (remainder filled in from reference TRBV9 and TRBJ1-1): DSGVTQTPKHLITATGQRVTLRCSPRSGDLSVYWYQQSLDQGLQFLIQYYNGEERAKGNILERFSAQQFPDLHSELNLSSLELGDSALYFCASSVSAEAFFGQGTRLTVV.

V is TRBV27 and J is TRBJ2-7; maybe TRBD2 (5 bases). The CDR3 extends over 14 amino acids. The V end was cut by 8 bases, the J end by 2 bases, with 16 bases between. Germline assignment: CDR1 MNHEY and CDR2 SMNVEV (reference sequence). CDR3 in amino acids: CASAEARVAYEQYF. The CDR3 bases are TGTGCCAGCGCCGAAGCGAGGGTAGCCTACGAGCAGTACTTC.

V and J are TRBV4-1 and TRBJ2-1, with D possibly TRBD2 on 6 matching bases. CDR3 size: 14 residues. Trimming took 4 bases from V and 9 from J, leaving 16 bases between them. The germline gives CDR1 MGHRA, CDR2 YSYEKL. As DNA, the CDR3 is TGCGCCAGCAGCCGACCGGAGGGCCGAGTTGAGCAGTTCTTC. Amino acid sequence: CASSRPEGRVEQFF.

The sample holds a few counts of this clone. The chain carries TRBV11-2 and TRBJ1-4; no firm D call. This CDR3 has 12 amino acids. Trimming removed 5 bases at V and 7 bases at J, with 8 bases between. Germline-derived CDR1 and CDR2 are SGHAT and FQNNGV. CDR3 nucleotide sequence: TGTGCCAGCAGCCCTTATCGTGAAAAACTGTTTTTT. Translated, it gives CASSPYREKLFF.

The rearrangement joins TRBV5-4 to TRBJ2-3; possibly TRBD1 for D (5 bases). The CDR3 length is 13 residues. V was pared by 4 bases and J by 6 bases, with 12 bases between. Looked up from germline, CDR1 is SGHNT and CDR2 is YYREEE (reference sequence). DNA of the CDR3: TGTGCCAGCAGCCGAAGGACAACGGATACGCAGTATTTT. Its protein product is CASSRRTTDTQYF.

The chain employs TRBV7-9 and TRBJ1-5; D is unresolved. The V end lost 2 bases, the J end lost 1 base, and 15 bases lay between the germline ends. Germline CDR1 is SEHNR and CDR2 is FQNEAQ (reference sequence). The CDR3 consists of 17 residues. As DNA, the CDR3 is TGTGCCAGCAGCTTATATTCGGGAGCCCTCAGCAATCAGCCCCAGCATTTT. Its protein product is CASSLYSGALSNQPQHF.

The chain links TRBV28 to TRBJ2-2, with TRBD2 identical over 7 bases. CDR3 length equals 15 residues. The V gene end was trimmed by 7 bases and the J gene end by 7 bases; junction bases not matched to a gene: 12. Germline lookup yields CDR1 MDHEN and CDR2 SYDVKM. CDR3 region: CASMVGRREIGELFF. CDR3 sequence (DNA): TGTGCCAGCATGGTCGGCAGGCGGGAGATCGGGGAGCTGTTTTTT.

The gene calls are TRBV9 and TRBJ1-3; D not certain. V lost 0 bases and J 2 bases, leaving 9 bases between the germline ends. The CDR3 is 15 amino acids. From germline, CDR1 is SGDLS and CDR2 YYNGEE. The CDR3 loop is CASSVAGSAGNTIYF. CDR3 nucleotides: TGTGCCAGCAGCGTAGCCGGGTCGGCTGGAAACACCATATATTTT. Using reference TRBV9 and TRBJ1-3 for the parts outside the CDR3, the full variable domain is DSGVTQTPKHLITATGQRVTLRCSPRSGDLSVYWYQQSLDQGLQFLIQYYNGEERAKGNILERFSAQQFPDLHSELNLSSLELGDSALYFCASSVAGSAGNTIYFGEGSWLTVV.

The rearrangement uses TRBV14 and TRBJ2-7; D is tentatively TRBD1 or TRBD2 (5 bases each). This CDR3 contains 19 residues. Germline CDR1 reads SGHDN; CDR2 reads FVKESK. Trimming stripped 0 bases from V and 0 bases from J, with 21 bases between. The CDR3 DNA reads TGTGCCAGCAGCCAAGATGCGGCTATGGATGAGGGGCTCTCCTACGAGCAGTACTTC. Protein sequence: CASSQDAAMDEGLSYEQYF.

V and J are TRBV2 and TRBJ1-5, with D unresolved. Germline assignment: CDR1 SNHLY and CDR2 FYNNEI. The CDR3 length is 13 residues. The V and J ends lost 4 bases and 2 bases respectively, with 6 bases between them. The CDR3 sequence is CASSGWGNQPQHF. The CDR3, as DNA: TGTGCCAGCAGTGGATGGGGCAATCAGCCCCAGCATTTT.

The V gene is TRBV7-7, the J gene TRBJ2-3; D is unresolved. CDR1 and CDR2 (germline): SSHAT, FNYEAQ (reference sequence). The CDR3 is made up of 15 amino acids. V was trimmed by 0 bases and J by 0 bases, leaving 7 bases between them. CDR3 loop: CASSLAPSSTDTQYF. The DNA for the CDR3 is TGTGCCAGCAGCTTAGCTCCTAGTAGCACAGATACGCAGTATTTT.

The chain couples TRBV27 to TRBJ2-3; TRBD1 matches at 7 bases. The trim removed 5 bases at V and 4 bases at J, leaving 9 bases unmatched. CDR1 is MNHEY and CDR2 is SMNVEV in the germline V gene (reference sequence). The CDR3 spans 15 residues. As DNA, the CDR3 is TGTGCCAGCAGTCTGGTTGTAGGGGGCTCAGATACGCAGTATTTT. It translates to CASSLVVGGSDTQYF.

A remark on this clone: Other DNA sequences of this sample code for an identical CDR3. DNA for the CDR3: TGTGCCACCAGCAGAGATCGAGGACTCAATCAGCCCCAGCATTTT. Its translation is CATSRDRGLNQPQHF. The rearrangement joins TRBV15 to TRBJ1-5; D not resolved. CDR3 length equals 15 residues. V was clipped by 0 bases and J by 3 bases, with 9 bases between them. The germline CDR1 and CDR2 sequences are LNHNV and YYDKDF (reference sequence).

CDR3 coding DNA: TGCGCCAGCAGCCCTGGGACTAGCGGGAATCTCAAGACCCAGTACTTC. Translation: CASSPGTSGNLKTQYF. The chain recombines TRBV4-1 with TRBJ2-5, with 13 bases lining up with TRBD2. The CDR3 loop spans 16 amino acids. With 4 bases clipped from V and 6 bases from J, the junction kept 8 bases outside the gene matches. Germline loops: CDR1 MGHRA, CDR2 YSYEKL.

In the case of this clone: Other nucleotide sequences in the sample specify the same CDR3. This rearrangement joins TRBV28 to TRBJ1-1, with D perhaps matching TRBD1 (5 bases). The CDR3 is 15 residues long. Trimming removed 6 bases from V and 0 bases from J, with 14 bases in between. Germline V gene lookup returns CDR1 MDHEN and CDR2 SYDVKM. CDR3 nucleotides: TGTGCCAGCAGGGAAAGACAGAACATGAACACTGAAGCTTTCTTT. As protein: CASRERQNMNTEAFF.

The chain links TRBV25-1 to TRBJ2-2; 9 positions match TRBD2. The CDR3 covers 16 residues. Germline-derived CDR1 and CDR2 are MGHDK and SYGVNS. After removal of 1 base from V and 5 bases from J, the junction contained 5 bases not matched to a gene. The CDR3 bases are TGTGCCAGCAGTGAATTTGGGCTAGCGGGGACCGGGGAGCTGTTTTTT. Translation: CASSEFGLAGTGELFF.